The present T cell receptor (beta chain) was sequenced within a study of CD8+CD57+ T cells in acquired aplastic anemia. Study overall: The mean DNA yield obtained from sorted CD4+ and CD8+ cells came to roughly 3 ug. Healthy donors gave about 9.8 million reads on average for CD4+ cells.

General observations from the study: Patients were compared with controls for CD8+ Simpson's diversity, and no significant difference emerged. In common between the patients and the controls were approximately 28 CD8+ CDR3 sequences.

Germline trimming cut 6 bases from V and 6 bases from J; bases unmatched to any gene: 9. The V gene's germline CDR1 is MNHEY and CDR2 SMNVEV (reference sequence). The CDR3 contains 14 residues. This clonotype was recorded many times. The antigen remains undetermined. For CDR3 and TCR beta VDJ profiling, genomic DNA was the template used. TCRdb fed the reads into MiXCR, producing one record per CDR3 protein. The sample holds 180,000 or so distinct CDR3 sequences, 45% to 50% seen once. The chain carries TRBV27 and TRBJ2-7; 9 bases match TRBD1. The origin of this receptor is a human donor in good health. The source material was sorted CD4+, CD8+, or CD8+CD57+ T cells (not recorded which) from PBMCs. CDR3: CASRKTGGKSEQYF. CDR3 coding DNA: TGTGCCAGCAGAAAGACAGGGGGAAAAAGCGAGCAGTACTTC.